This TCR beta chain was retrieved from a study of blood T cell repertoires in COVID-19. Trimming shortened V by 4 bases and J by 4 bases, and 7 bases separated the two germline ends. The germline V gene encodes CDR1 SGHAT and CDR2 FQNNGV. CDR3 length: 12 residues. The data were produced by immunoSEQ multiplex PCR, yet TCRdb's version contains in-frame clones alone and is incomplete. The repertoire consists of 200,000 or so clones, with under 90% occurring once and the leading ten covering approximately 5.1%. The sample taken for sequencing was peripheral blood. This chain uses TRBV11-2 with TRBJ1-2, with D unclear. This TCR was recovered from a woman in her sixties who had recovered from COVID-19. The DNA of the CDR3 is TGTGCCAGCAGCTCGGAGGGCTATGGCTACACCTTC. This encodes CASSSEGYGYTF.